This T cell receptor beta chain was sequenced for a study of control samples from healthy donors and cancer patients. Trimming took 4 bases from V and 0 from J, leaving 18 bases between them. The CDR3 consists of 17 residues. Germline loops: CDR1 SGDLS, CDR2 YYNGEE. Method: immunoSEQ multiplex PCR; TCRdb's copy keeps in-frame clones and lacks some. The table has about 160,000 clones, about 94% seen once. V usage is TRBV9 and J usage is TRBJ2-3; no definite D call. This TCR was recovered from a woman between 35 and 50 years old in good health. The sequenced material came from blood. CDR3 sequence reads: CASSPSKGVISTDTQYF. The CDR3 DNA follows: TGTGCCAGCAGCCCATCAAAAGGCGTTATTAGCACAGATACGCAGTATTTT.